Given below is one T cell receptor (beta chain) in context. Its antigen is not identified. Only in-frame clones appear in the TCRdb table, and some are missing; sequencing was by immunoSEQ multiplex PCR. The table lists about 390,000 clones, around 92% of them singletons. The sample originates from a study of Ad26.COV2.S vaccination and SARS-CoV-2 variants. The wider study: Enrollment placed the donor in the COV1001 Ad26.COV2.S trial arm. Each vaccinee took Ad26.COV2.S intramuscularly, once or twice 56 days apart. Study findings and constraints: The TCR breadth and depth analyses may have produced an underestimate of total T cell responses. The placebo group had lower spike-specific TCR breadth than the vaccine recipients did.

As for treatment: some 19 received Ad26.COV2.S at low or high dose, single or two shots; 5 received placebo; per-sample allocation not given. Day 63 following the first vaccine or placebo injection was when the samples were taken. The CDR3 is 13 amino acids. CDR1 and CDR2 (germline): SGHDT, YYEEEE. With 4 bases removed from V and 0 bases from J, the gap between germline ends came to 7 bases. The rearrangement links TRBV5-6 to TRBJ1-1; weak D call: TRBD1 (5 bases). Sequences were derived from peripheral blood, sampled in a trial of Ad26.COV2.S vaccine versus placebo. The sequence was collected from a person aged 18-60 years who received the Ad26.COV2.S COVID-19 vaccine or a placebo. Here the CDR3 reads CASSLDMNTEAFF. As DNA, the CDR3 is TGTGCCAGCAGCCTGGACATGAACACTGAAGCTTTCTTT.